A single sample gave rise to the 27 T cell receptor beta chains below, sequenced in a study of blood T cell repertoires in COVID-19. Produced via immunoSEQ multiplex PCR; TCRdb's table is partial and in-frame only. Of 390,000 or so clones in the sample, around 89% were seen once. The sequenced sample was PBMCs or T cells enriched from blood (not recorded which). The origin of the receptors is a man between 18 and 35 years old who had recovered from COVID-19.

J is TRBJ2-1 and V is TRBV7-6, with 7 bases that match TRBD2. After removal of 5 bases from V and 1 base from J, the junction contained 11 bases not matched to a gene. There are 17 residues in the CDR3. CDR1 is SGHVS and CDR2 is FNYEAQ in the germline V gene. The CDR3 reads CASSVGAGAGSYNEQFF. The CDR3 DNA sequence: TGTGCCAGCAGCGTTGGGGCGGGAGCGGGGTCCTACAATGAGCAGTTCTTC. The whole variable domain, filled in from reference TRBV7-6 and TRBJ2-1, reads GAGVSQSPRYKVTKRGQDVALRCDPISGHVSLYWYRQALGQGPEFLTYFNYEAQQDKSGLPNDRFSAERPEGSISTLTIQRTEQRDSAMYRCASSVGAGAGSYNEQFFGPGTRLTVL.

The V and J genes are TRBV28 and TRBJ2-1; TRBD1 is a possible D gene (5 bases). The CDR3 extends over 14 amino acids. V was cut by 6 bases and J by 6 bases, with 15 bases left in between. Germline CDR1 reads MDHEN; CDR2 reads SYDVKM. The CDR3 coding sequence is TGTGCCAGCAGAGGAAAATTGGACATCAATGAGCAGTTCTTC. Translation: CASRGKLDINEQFF.

This chain links TRBV27 with TRBJ2-7; perhaps TRBD1 as D (5 bases). Per the germline V gene, CDR1 is MNHEY and CDR2 is SMNVEV (reference sequence). V shed 6 bases and J shed 3 bases, with 12 bases lying between them. CDR3 length: 13 amino acids. CDR3 bases: TGTGCCAGCAGCCCAGGGTTCCACTACGAGCAGTACTTC. Translating gives CASSPGFHYEQYF.

This clone showed up just once. The chain joins TRBV9 to TRBJ1-5, with 11 bases lining up with TRBD1. Germline loops: CDR1 SGDLS, CDR2 YYNGEE. This CDR3 comprises 21 residues. Losses at the gene ends were 0 bases for V and 0 bases for J; bases not matched to a gene: 14. CDR3 amino acids: CASSVVIGQGAETDSNQPQHF. DNA of the CDR3: TGTGCCAGCAGCGTAGTGATCGGACAGGGGGCGGAAACCGATAGCAATCAGCCCCAGCATTTT.

This chain uses TRBV2 with TRBJ1-2; D call uncertain. Germline loops: CDR1 SNHLY, CDR2 FYNNEI. The ends were cut back, 3 bases at V and 3 bases at J, with 23 bases in the middle. The CDR3 has 18 residues. The chain's CDR3 is CASSELGGALDYDYGYTF. CDR3 DNA sequence: TGTGCCAGCAGTGAGCTCGGCGGAGCACTTGATTATGACTATGGCTACACCTTC.

The chain combines TRBV7-9 with TRBJ2-3; D not certain. V lost 1 base to trimming and J lost 6 bases, with 8 bases between them. The CDR3 extends over 13 amino acids. Per germline, CDR1 SEHNR and CDR2 FQNEAQ (reference sequence). For the CDR3, the DNA is TGTGCCAGCAGCTTAGATCGCGGTGATACGCAGTATTTT. As protein: CASSLDRGDTQYF. Together with reference TRBV7-9 and TRBJ2-3, the CDR3 gives the full variable domain: DTGVSQNPRHKITKRGQNVTFRCDPISEHNRLYWYRQTLGQGPEFLTYFQNEAQLEKSRLLSDRFSAERPKGSFSTLEIQRTEQGDSAMYLCASSLDRGDTQYFGPGTRLTVL.

This clone appeared a single time. The J gene is TRBJ2-7, the V gene TRBV19, with TRBD1 matching 9 bases. This CDR3 has 15 amino acids. The germline CDR1 and CDR2 sequences are LNHDA and SQIVND (reference sequence). J was trimmed by 5 bases and V by 6 bases; bases with no gene match: 11. The CDR3 here is CASRTNTGGIDEQYF. CDR3 in DNA: TGTGCCAGTAGGACGAATACAGGGGGCATCGACGAGCAGTACTTC.

This chain uses TRBV5-6 with TRBJ2-5, with 7 positions matching TRBD2. The CDR3 contains 16 residues. V gave up 4 bases and J gave up 1 base; unmatched junction bases: 10. Per germline, CDR1 SGHDT and CDR2 YYEEEE. The CDR3 coding sequence is TGTGCCAGCAGCCCCGGGCCGGGGAGGGTCCAAGAGACCCAGTACTTC. It is translated as CASSPGPGRVQETQYF.

The chain employs TRBV2 and TRBJ2-2; 9 nucleotides line up with TRBD1. The CDR3 has 16 residues. Germline CDR1 SNHLY, CDR2 FYNNEI. V was clipped by 6 bases and J by 6 bases; unmatched bases: 11. DNA for the CDR3: TGTGCCAGCAGCAGCGTACCACAGGGGGCCTCCGGGGAGCTGTTTTTT. It encodes CASSSVPQGASGELFF.

The CDR3 nucleotides read TGTGCCAGCAGCTCCCTACGTGTGCAGTACTTC. Translation gives CASSSLRVQYF. The rearrangement joins TRBV12-3 or TRBV12-4 to TRBJ2-7; D gene unclear. The CDR3 length is 11 residues. Between the trimmed V and J ends, which lost 6 bases and 9 bases, there was a span of 12 bases.

The V and J genes are TRBV25-1 and TRBJ2-1; 12 bases are shared with TRBD2. CDR3 size: 18 residues. Germline V gene sequence: CDR1 MGHDK, CDR2 SYGVNS. After removal of 4 bases from V and 3 bases from J, the junction contained 10 bases not matched to a gene. The CDR3 bases are TGTGCCAGCAGTGGGGAACTAGCGGGAGGAAATAGCTACAATGAGCAGTTCTTC. This gives the protein CASSGELAGGNSYNEQFF.

With regard to this clone: This sample also contains other DNA sequences that code for the same CDR3. The rearrangement uses TRBV7-2 and TRBJ1-5; no clear D gene. Per the germline V gene, CDR1 is SGHTA and CDR2 is FQGNSA. Trimming stripped 5 bases from V and 5 bases from J, with 10 bases between. The CDR3 runs 13 residues. Written as DNA, the CDR3 is TGTGCCAGCAGCCTGAAGGGAGATCAGCCCCAGCATTTT. It specifies CASSLKGDQPQHF.

The rearrangement joins TRBV7-9 to TRBJ2-1; D is possibly TRBD2 (6 bases). Germline V gene lookup returns CDR1 SEHNR and CDR2 FQNEAQ (reference sequence). This CDR3 spans 17 amino acids. V shed 5 bases and J shed 4 bases, with 21 bases lying between them. In nucleotides, the CDR3 is TGTGCCAGCAGCCTTAAAGGCGGGACGGTGGGGTACAATGAGCAGTTCTTC. It yields the protein CASSLKGGTVGYNEQFF.

The chain recombines TRBV2 with TRBJ1-1; 7 positions agree with TRBD1. V shed 6 bases and J 5 bases; nucleotides not matched to a gene: 9. The CDR3 extends over 14 amino acids. In germline, CDR1 is SNHLY, CDR2 FYNNEI. As DNA, the CDR3 is TGTGCCAGCAGGGGAGACAGGGCTGAGACTGAAGCTTTCTTT. Amino acids: CASRGDRAETEAFF.

This clone was seen once. CDR3 amino acids: CASSVSFGISEAFF. As DNA, the CDR3 is TGTGCCAGCAGCGTATCTTTCGGGATTTCTGAAGCTTTCTTT. The rearrangement uses TRBV9 and TRBJ1-1; D gene unclear. This CDR3 spans 14 amino acids. Between the trimmed V and J ends, which lost 1 base and 6 bases, there was a span of 13 bases. Germline CDR1 reads SGDLS; CDR2 reads YYNGEE.

V gene TRBV5-6 combines with J gene TRBJ1-4; 10 bases align to TRBD1. Germline lookup yields CDR1 SGHDT and CDR2 YYEEEE. Trimming took 4 bases from V and 7 from J; bases not matched to a gene: 4. The CDR3 is 14 amino acids. CDR3 region: CASSPRDRGEKLFF. DNA of the CDR3: TGTGCCAGCAGCCCAAGGGACAGGGGTGAAAAACTGTTTTTT.

The chain is built from TRBV3-1 (or the pseudogene TRBV3-2) and TRBJ2-5; D is uncertain. V was pared by 4 bases and J by 2 bases, with 5 bases between. The CDR3 consists of 12 residues. Per germline, CDR1 LGHDT and CDR2 YNNKEL (reference sequence). For the CDR3, the DNA is TGTGCCAGCAGCCGCAGGCAAGAGACCCAGTACTTC. It codes for CASSRRQETQYF.

The chain joins TRBV18 to TRBJ2-5, with 10 bases matching TRBD2. Trimming cost V 2 bases and J 4 bases; bases outside gene matches: 13. From germline, CDR1 is KGHSH and CDR2 LQKENI. This CDR3 has 18 residues. CDR3: CASSPKSPGSSGGETQYF. CDR3 nucleotide sequence: TGTGCCAGCTCACCAAAATCCCCCGGTTCTAGCGGGGGAGAGACCCAGTACTTC.

The J gene is TRBJ2-2, the V gene TRBV24-1; the match to TRBD2 covers 8 bases. J lost 0 bases, V lost 1 base, and 3 bases had no gene match. Germline loops: CDR1 KGHDR, CDR2 SFDVKD. The CDR3 contains 17 residues. CDR3 coding DNA: TGTGCCACCAGTGATTTCGGGGGGGCTTCGAACACCGGGGAGCTGTTTTTT. It yields the protein CATSDFGGASNTGELFF.

V gene TRBV4-2 combines with J gene TRBJ2-1; 15 bases agree with TRBD2. V was pared by 3 bases and J by 2 bases, with 11 bases of the junction left unmatched. The CDR3 spans 20 residues. The germline CDR1 and CDR2 sequences are LGHNA and YNFKEQ. DNA for the CDR3: TGTGCCAGCAGCCAGCCGCCGGGACTAGCGGGGGGAGCGGCCTACAATGAGCAGTTCTTC. Protein sequence: CASSQPPGLAGGAAYNEQFF.

The CDR3 protein is CASSQGGRNTIYF. CDR3 DNA sequence: TGTGCCAGCAGCCAGGGAGGAAGAAACACCATATATTTT. The chain recombines TRBV14 with TRBJ1-3; D gene ambiguous. Trimming removed 3 bases at V and 5 bases at J, with 8 bases between. Germline CDR1 is SGHDN and CDR2 is FVKESK. The CDR3 sequence is 13 residues long.

V and J are TRBV28 and TRBJ2-7; 9 nucleotides agree with TRBD1. The V gene's germline CDR1 is MDHEN and CDR2 SYDVKM. Trimming at V came to 5 bases and at J to 0 bases, leaving 8 bases not matched to a gene. The CDR3 consists of 16 residues. The CDR3 loop reads CASSPTGTGSSYEQYF. The DNA for the CDR3 is TGTGCCAGCAGTCCGACGGGGACAGGGAGCTCCTACGAGCAGTACTTC.

The V gene is TRBV7-2, the J gene TRBJ1-4, with 7 bases aligning to TRBD1. Per germline, CDR1 SGHTA and CDR2 FQGNSA. The junction had 8 bases not matched to a gene; V was cut back by 5 bases and J by 5 bases. The CDR3 is 15 residues long. The CDR3, as DNA: TGTGCCAGCAGCCTACGGACAGGTAGAAATGAAAAACTGTTTTTT. Translated: CASSLRTGRNEKLFF.

The chain uses TRBV6-5 and TRBJ2-5; 7 nucleotides match TRBD1. The CDR3 covers 14 residues. V shed 7 bases, J shed 4 bases, and the junction held 9 bases outside the gene matches. Germline-derived CDR1 and CDR2 are MNHEY and SVGAGI. CDR3 region: CASTRQGSGETQYF. The CDR3 DNA follows: TGTGCCAGCACCCGACAGGGTTCGGGAGAGACCCAGTACTTC.

V gene TRBV29-1 combines with J gene TRBJ2-7; 8 bases agree with TRBD1. The germline V gene has CDR1 SQVTM and CDR2 ANQGSEA. V gave up 4 bases and J gave up 2 bases; unmatched junction bases: 13. CDR3 length: 16 amino acids. The CDR3 spells CSVAGTGGTVAYEQYF. Here the CDR3 DNA reads TGCAGCGTTGCAGGTACAGGGGGGACCGTGGCCTACGAGCAGTACTTC.

For this clone: The identical CDR3 is also encoded by other nucleotide sequences in the sample. The gene calls are TRBV18 and TRBJ2-5; a possible D gene is TRBD2 (5 bases). CDR1 and CDR2 from the germline V gene are KGHSH and LQKENI. The V gene lost 3 bases and the J gene lost 5 bases, with 13 bases spanning the gap. The CDR3 is made up of 14 amino acids. CDR3 DNA: TGTGCCAGCTCACCCCGGACTGGTGAGGAGACCCAGTACTTC. It yields the protein CASSPRTGEETQYF.

The chain employs TRBV7-3 and TRBJ1-1, with D hard to call. The germline CDR1 and CDR2 sequences are SGHTA and FQGTGA. The CDR3 length is 14 residues. Trimming pared 2 bases from V and 0 bases from J, leaving 7 bases between. CDR3 residues: CASSLGGMNTEAFF. The CDR3 region has the DNA TGTGCCAGCAGCTTAGGCGGGATGAACACTGAAGCTTTCTTT.